This is a list of T cell receptor beta chains from one sample in a study of T cell repertoires in cytomegalovirus infection. One entry per CDR3 protein results from TCRdb running MiXCR on the reads. The sample holds about 180,000 distinct CDR3 sequences, about 18% seen once. Sequenced input: CD8+ T cells from PBMCs. Receptors originate from a human donor in good health (CMV status not recorded). Some clones in this sample may be carry-over from other donors' samples. The conserved cysteine and the conserved F or W are not part of the CDR3 here.

J gene	V gene	CDR3 length	CDR3 protein
TRBJ1-5	TRBV7-2	12	ASSRGEMFQPQH
TRBJ1-2	TRBV20-1	13	SAKGGTGDNYGYT
TRBJ2-7	TRBV28	11	ASCLQGTYEQY
TRBJ2-3	TRBV7-2	13	ASRPWTGGTDTQY
TRBJ2-5	TRBV7-2	15	ASSLATGDGLEKTQY
TRBJ2-7	TRBV6-2/TRBV6-3	11	ASSISVRMEQY
TRBJ2-3	TRBV7-2	13	ASSPGTSGTDTQY
TRBJ1-2	TRBV12-3/TRBV12-4	11	ASSPDGSYGYT
TRBJ2-7	TRBV7-6	11	ASSPGTGGEQY
TRBJ1-4	TRBV27	12	ASGKGARKEKLF
TRBJ2-5	TRBV6-2/TRBV6-3	13	ASRAGQSNQETQY
TRBJ1-6	TRBV6-6	13	ASNIPGAQNSPLH
TRBJ2-3	TRBV9	13	ASSVAGISTDTQY